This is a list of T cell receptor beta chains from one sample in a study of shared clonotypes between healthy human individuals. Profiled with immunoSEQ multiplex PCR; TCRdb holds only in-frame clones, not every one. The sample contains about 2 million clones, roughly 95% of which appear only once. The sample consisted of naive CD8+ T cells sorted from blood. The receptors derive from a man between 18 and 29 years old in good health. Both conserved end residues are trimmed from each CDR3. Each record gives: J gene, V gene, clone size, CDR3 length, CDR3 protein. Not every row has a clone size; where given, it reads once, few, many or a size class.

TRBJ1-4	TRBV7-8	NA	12	ASSPGGTNEKLF
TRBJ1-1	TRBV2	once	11	ASRTGAATEAF
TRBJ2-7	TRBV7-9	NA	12	ASSFPDRGYEQY
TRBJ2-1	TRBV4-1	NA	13	ASSQGITQVNEQF
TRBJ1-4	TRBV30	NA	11	AWRGTGLEKLF
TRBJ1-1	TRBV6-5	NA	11	ASSYGTGQEAF
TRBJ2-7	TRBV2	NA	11	ASSSDRTYEQY
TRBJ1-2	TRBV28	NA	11	ASKLQQTYGYT
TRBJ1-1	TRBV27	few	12	ASRDRGLNTEAF
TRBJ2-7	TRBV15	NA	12	ATSSTPPPYEQY
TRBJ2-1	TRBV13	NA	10	ASSLAGDEQF
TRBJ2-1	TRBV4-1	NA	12	ASRTSGSRDEQF
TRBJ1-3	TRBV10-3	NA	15	AATGGGPVLSGNTIY
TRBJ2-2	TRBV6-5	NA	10	ASLGDNGELF
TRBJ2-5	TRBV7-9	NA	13	ASSQTSGGEETQY
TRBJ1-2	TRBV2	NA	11	AGEGEQGYGYT
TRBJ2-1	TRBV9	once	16	ASSYPVEVGGNGDEQF
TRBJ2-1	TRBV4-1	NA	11	ASSQGLGNEQF
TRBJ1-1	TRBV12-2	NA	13	ASRLTARMNTEAF
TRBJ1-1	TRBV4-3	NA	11	ASSQDSGTEAF
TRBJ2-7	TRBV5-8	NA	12	ASSLPSLSYEQY
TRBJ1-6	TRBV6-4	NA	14	ASSDDLGGHNSPLH
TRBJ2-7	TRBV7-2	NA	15	ASSPRLAGGPGPEQY
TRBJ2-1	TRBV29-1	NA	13	SVELDRERYNEQF
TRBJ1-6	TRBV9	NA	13	ASSVEPSLNSPLH
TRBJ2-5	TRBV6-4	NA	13	ASSRTGADGETQY
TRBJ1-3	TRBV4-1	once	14	ASSQDRVSSGNTIY
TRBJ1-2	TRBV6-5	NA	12	ASSKPGQGYGYT
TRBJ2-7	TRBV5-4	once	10	ASSRTSDEQY
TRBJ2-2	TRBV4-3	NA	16	ASSQDASASEDTGELF
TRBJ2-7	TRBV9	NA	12	ASSVAGGGYEQY
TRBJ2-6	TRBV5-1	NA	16	ASSFEPGTHSGANVLA
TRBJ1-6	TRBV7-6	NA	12	ASSLAANNSPLH
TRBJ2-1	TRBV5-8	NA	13	ASSLGQGHYNEQF
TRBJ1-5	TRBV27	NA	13	ASSLSSEGNQPQH
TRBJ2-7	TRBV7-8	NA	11	ASSLSLSHEQY
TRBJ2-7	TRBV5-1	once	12	ASSNRDGSYEQY
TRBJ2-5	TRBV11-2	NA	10	ASSLSGRPQY
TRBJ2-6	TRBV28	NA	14	ASSSAVFSGANVLT
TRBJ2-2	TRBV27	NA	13	ASSAGGPITGELF
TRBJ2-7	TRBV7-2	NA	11	ASSPGVQLEQY
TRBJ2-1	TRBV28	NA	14	ASSPRTGPSYNEQF
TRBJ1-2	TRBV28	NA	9	ASDSDYGYT
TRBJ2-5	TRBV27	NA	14	ASSLFFEFGTETQY
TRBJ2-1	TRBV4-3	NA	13	ASSQDLGGGNEQF